This T cell receptor (beta chain) comes out of a study of blood T cell repertoires in COVID-19. Study as a whole: T cells, B-cell-depleted T cells, or PBMCs supplied cDNA or gDNA.

Using immunoSEQ multiplex PCR, the repertoire was profiled, and TCRdb retains in-frame clones only, with some absent. Among around 200,000 clones listed, about 86% were seen once. This CDR3 contains 14 residues. Germline lookup yields CDR1 MDHEN and CDR2 SYDVKM. With 3 bases clipped from V and 8 bases from J, the junction kept 6 bases outside the gene matches. The V and J genes are TRBV28 and TRBJ1-4; TRBD1 aligns across 7 bases. The sequence derives from a man aged 30 to 45 with active or convalescent COVID-19. The sample comprised peripheral blood. The CDR3 sequence: CASSFISRGEKLFF. In nucleotides, the CDR3 is TGTGCCAGCAGTTTTATTAGCAGGGGGGAAAAACTGTTTTTT.